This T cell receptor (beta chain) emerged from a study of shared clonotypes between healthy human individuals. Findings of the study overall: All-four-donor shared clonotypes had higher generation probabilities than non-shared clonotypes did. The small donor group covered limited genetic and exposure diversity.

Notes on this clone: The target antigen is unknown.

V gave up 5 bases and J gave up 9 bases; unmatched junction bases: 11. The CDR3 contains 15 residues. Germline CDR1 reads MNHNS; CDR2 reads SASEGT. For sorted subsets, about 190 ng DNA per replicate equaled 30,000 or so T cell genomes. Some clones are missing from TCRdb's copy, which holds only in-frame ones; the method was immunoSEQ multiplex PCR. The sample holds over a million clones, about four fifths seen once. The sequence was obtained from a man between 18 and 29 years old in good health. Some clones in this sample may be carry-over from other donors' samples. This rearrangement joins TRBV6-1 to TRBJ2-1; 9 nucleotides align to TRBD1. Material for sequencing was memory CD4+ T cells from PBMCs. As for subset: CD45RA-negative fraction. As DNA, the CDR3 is TGTGCCAGCAGTCAGGGGACAGGGCCCCGTGGTGAGCAGTTCTTC. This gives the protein CASSQGTGPRGEQFF.